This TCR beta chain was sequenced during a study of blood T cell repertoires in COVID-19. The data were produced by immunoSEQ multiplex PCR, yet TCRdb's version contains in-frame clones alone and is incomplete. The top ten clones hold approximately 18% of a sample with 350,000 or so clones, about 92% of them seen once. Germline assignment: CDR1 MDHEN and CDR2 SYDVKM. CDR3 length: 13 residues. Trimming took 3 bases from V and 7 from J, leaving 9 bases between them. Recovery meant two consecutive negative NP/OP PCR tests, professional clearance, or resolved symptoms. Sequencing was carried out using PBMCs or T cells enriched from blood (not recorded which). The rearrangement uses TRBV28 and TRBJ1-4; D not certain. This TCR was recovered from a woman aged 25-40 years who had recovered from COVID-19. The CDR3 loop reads CASSFGKFEKLFF. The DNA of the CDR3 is TGTGCCAGCAGTTTCGGGAAGTTTGAAAAACTGTTTTTT.